The next 30 T cell receptor beta chains were all read from a single sample in a study of human T cells and chemical hapten exposure. A single record per CDR3 protein comes from TCRdb applying MiXCR to the RACE reads. This table holds some 150,000 distinct CDR3 sequences, approximately 12% found once. Regarding time point: patch test 2, 6 weeks after DPC sensitization. Indicated treatment: therapeutic diphenylcyclopropenone sensitization with weekly scalp DPC. The source material was whole blood, sampled in connection with sensitization to the hapten diphenylcyclopropenone (DPC). The receptors were gathered from a woman between 50 and 59 years old with alopecia areata. Some clones in this sample may be carry-over from other donors' samples.

The CDR3 region is CASRGTSPYNEQFF. CDR3 coding DNA: TGTGCCAGCAGAGGGACCTCCCCTTACAATGAGCAGTTCTTC. This chain joins TRBV12-3 or TRBV12-4 and TRBJ2-1; D is possibly TRBD1 or TRBD2 (5 bases each). This CDR3 has 14 residues. V was trimmed by 6 bases and J by 4 bases, leaving 13 bases between them.

This chain connects TRBV2 to TRBJ2-2; TRBD1 matches at 8 bases. V shed 7 bases, J shed 3 bases, and the junction held 7 bases outside the gene matches. The CDR3 length is 15 residues. Germline V gene sequence: CDR1 SNHLY, CDR2 FYNNEI. The CDR3 loop is CASKRQGAHTGELFF. As DNA, the CDR3 is TGTGCCAGCAAAAGGCAGGGGGCCCACACCGGGGAGCTGTTTTTT. Supplemented by reference TRBV2 and TRBJ2-2, the full variable domain reads EPEVTQTPSHQVTQMGQEVILRCVPISNHLYFYWYRQILGQKVEFLVSFYNNEISEKSEIFDDQFSVERPDGSNFTLKIRSTKLEDSAMYFCASKRQGAHTGELFFGEGSRLTVL.

This sequence joins TRBV20-1 and TRBJ2-1; a possible D gene is TRBD1 (5 bases). The CDR3 is 12 residues long. Deletions cut 6 bases from V and 3 bases from J, with 9 bases between. Germline V CDR1 and CDR2: DFQATT, SNEGSKA (reference sequence). The CDR3 spells CSAFDSYNEQFF. The CDR3 coding sequence is TGCAGTGCCTTCGACAGCTACAATGAGCAGTTCTTC.

The chain couples TRBV20-1 to TRBJ2-7; a possible D gene is TRBD2 (7 bases). Germline CDR1 reads DFQATT; CDR2 reads SNEGSKA (reference sequence). Trimming removed 1 base at V and 7 bases at J, with 14 bases between. This CDR3 is built from 13 residues. CDR3 sequence (DNA): TGCAGTGCTAGAGGGGGGGGGACAAGGGAGCAGTACTTC. Its protein is CSARGGGTREQYF.

There are a few counts of this clonotype. The V and J genes are TRBV7-2 and TRBJ2-4; D possibly matches TRBD1 or TRBD2 (5 bases each). Trimming cost V 5 bases and J 2 bases, with 10 bases left between them. This CDR3 spans 14 amino acids. Germline loops: CDR1 SGHTA, CDR2 FQGNSA. CDR3 sequence (DNA): TGTGCCAGCAGCCGGGGCTTTACCAAAAACATTCAGTACTTC. Translating gives CASSRGFTKNIQYF.

The rearrangement joins TRBV5-4 to TRBJ2-3; 8 bases fit TRBD2. V lost 10 bases and J lost 1; bases outside the gene matches: 14. The germline V gene encodes CDR1 SGHNT and CDR2 YYREEE (reference sequence). The CDR3 length is 16 residues. The CDR3 bases are TGTGCCGGCCAGGGACCGGGACTAGTAGGCACAGATACGCAGTATTTT. Amino acid sequence: CAGQGPGLVGTDTQYF. The full variable domain, completed using reference TRBV5-4 and TRBJ2-3, is ETGVTQSPTHLIKTRGQQVTLRCSSQSGHNTVSWYQQALGQGPQFIFQYYREEENGRGNFPPRFSGLQFPNYSSELNVNALELDDSALYLCAGQGPGLVGTDTQYFGPGTRLTVL.

The genes are TRBV29-1 and TRBJ2-1; TRBD2 aligns across 10 bases. The CDR3 contains 15 residues. The germline V gene encodes CDR1 SQVTM and CDR2 ANQGSEA. After removal of 6 bases from V and 9 bases from J, the junction contained 14 bases not matched to a gene. CDR3 sequence reads: CSVSAAGGLSGEQFF. The CDR3 DNA follows: TGCAGCGTGTCCGCAGCGGGAGGGTTGTCGGGTGAGCAGTTCTTC.

Here the CDR3 reads CASRGLAGEGGPDTQYF. CDR3 sequence (DNA): TGTGCCAGCAGGGGACTAGCGGGAGAAGGGGGCCCAGATACGCAGTATTTT. V usage is TRBV28 and J usage is TRBJ2-3; TRBD2 matches 14 bases. This CDR3 contains 17 residues. J lost 4 bases, V lost 6 bases, and 9 bases had no gene match. CDR1 is MDHEN, CDR2 SYDVKM, per germline.

Of note for this clonotype: One base away lies a much larger clone, so this may be a sequencing read error. The rearrangement links TRBV28 to TRBJ2-5; D is uncertain. The CDR3 sequence is 16 residues long. Trimming stripped 2 bases from V and 0 bases from J, with 13 bases between. Germline V CDR1 and CDR2: MDHEN, SYDVKM. The CDR3 spells CASSLQVVGNQETQYF. Written as DNA, the CDR3 is TGTGCCAGCAGTTTACAGGTAGTTGGTAACCAAGAGACCCAGTACTTC.

This clonotype appeared a single time. A read error may explain this, as a much larger clone is one base away. The chain is built from TRBV27 and TRBJ1-2, with TRBD1 matching over 7 bases. The CDR3 totals 15 residues. Germline V gives CDR1 MNHEY, CDR2 SMNVEV (reference sequence). For the CDR3, the DNA is TGTGCCAGCAGTTCAGACAGGGAGCGATGGAGTGGCTACTCCTTC. This gives the protein CASSSDRERWSGYSF.

This clonotype appeared a few times. The V and J genes are TRBV27 and TRBJ2-2; D is ambiguous. Germline CDR1 reads MNHEY; CDR2 reads SMNVEV (reference sequence). The length of the CDR3 is 13 residues. V gave up 2 bases and J gave up 3 bases, with 4 bases separating them. This CDR3 reads CASSLIDTGELFF. CDR3 DNA: TGTGCCAGCAGTTTAATTGACACCGGGGAGCTGTTTTTT.

This clonotype was observed a handful of times. V usage is TRBV6-1 and J usage is TRBJ1-5; TRBD1 matches at 7 bases. V shed 2 bases and J 4 bases; nucleotides not matched to a gene: 11. Looked up from germline, CDR1 is MNHNS and CDR2 is SASEGT. The CDR3 has 17 amino acids. The CDR3 DNA reads as TGTGCCAGCAGTGAATTAGGGACAGTCCTTTGGAATCAGCCCCAGCATTTT. Protein product: CASSELGTVLWNQPQHF.

In its sample, this clonotype was seen many times. This chain joins TRBV18 and TRBJ1-4; no clear D. V was trimmed by 3 bases and J by 7 bases, leaving 15 bases between them. Looked up from germline, CDR1 is KGHSH and CDR2 is LQKENI. This CDR3 has 15 amino acids. DNA for the CDR3: TGTGCCAGCTCACCCGCAGTATCGGGAGGTGAAAAACTGTTTTTT. It yields the protein CASSPAVSGGEKLFF.

The chain is built from TRBV5-1 and TRBJ2-1; 11 bases map to TRBD2. V gave up 2 bases and J gave up 7 bases; unmatched junction bases: 5. CDR1 and CDR2 (germline): SGHRS, YFSETQ. CDR3 length: 15 residues. The CDR3 DNA sequence: TGCGCCAGCAGCTTAGGGACTAGCGGTATGAATGAGCAGTTCTTC. Translated: CASSLGTSGMNEQFF.

This clonotype was seen repeatedly, ten times or more. The chain has TRBV5-5 and TRBJ1-5; 7 bases agree with TRBD1. In germline, CDR1 is SGHKS, CDR2 YYEKEE (reference sequence). The J segment lost 4 bases and the V segment lost 6 bases, leaving 4 bases of the junction unmatched. The CDR3 runs 13 residues. In DNA, the CDR3 is TGTGCCAGCAACTCAGGGGGAAATCAGCCCCAGCATTTT. It encodes CASNSGGNQPQHF.

This clonotype occurred many times. The rearrangement uses TRBV5-1 and TRBJ2-2, with D hard to call. The V end lost 4 bases, the J end lost 4 bases, and 8 bases lay between the germline ends. In germline, CDR1 is SGHRS, CDR2 YFSETQ. CDR3 length equals 13 residues. In DNA, the CDR3 is TGCGCCAGCAGCGGGGTTGCCACCGGGGAGCTGTTTTTT. Its protein product is CASSGVATGELFF.

This clonotype was picked up many times. The chain has TRBV13 and TRBJ2-3, with no clear D. V lost 3 bases, J lost 0 bases, and 13 bases lay in between. Germline assignment: CDR1 PRHDT and CDR2 FYEKMQ (reference sequence). This CDR3 is 16 amino acids long. CDR3 in DNA: TGTGCCAGCAGCTTTCGGCGGAGTTCTAGCACAGATACGCAGTATTTT. Protein: CASSFRRSSSTDTQYF. Full variable domain (rest looked up from reference TRBV13 and TRBJ2-3): AAGVIQSPRHLIKEKRETATLKCYPIPRHDTVYWYQQGPGQDPQFLISFYEKMQSDKGSIPDRFSAQQFSDYHSELNMSSLELGDSALYFCASSFRRSSSTDTQYFGPGTRLTVL.

This clonotype was counted at least ten times. V is TRBV5-4 and J is TRBJ2-2, with 10 nucleotides matching TRBD1. The CDR3 is 15 residues long. The germline V gene encodes CDR1 SGHNT and CDR2 YYREEE (reference sequence). V trimming: 3 bases; J trimming: 5 bases; junction bases outside the gene matches: 4. The CDR3 DNA reads TGTGCCAGCAGCTGGGGGACAGGGGCTACCGGGGAGCTGTTTTTT. Translating it yields CASSWGTGATGELFF.

This clonotype showed up many times. V and J are TRBV20-1 and TRBJ2-1; 8 bases agree with TRBD2. This CDR3 spans 15 amino acids. CDR1 and CDR2 from the germline V gene are DFQATT and SNEGSKA (reference sequence). The J segment lost 0 bases and the V segment lost 4 bases, leaving 5 bases of the junction unmatched. As DNA, the CDR3 is TGCAGTGCTAACCCCAGCGGGAGCTCCTACAATGAGCAGTTCTTC. Protein product: CSANPSGSSYNEQFF.

The genes are TRBV20-1 and TRBJ2-3; TRBD1 or TRBD2 may be the D gene (5 bases each). With 2 bases removed from V and 2 bases from J, the gap between germline ends came to 14 bases. CDR3 length equals 15 residues. CDR1 and CDR2 from the germline V gene are DFQATT and SNEGSKA (reference sequence). The CDR3 reads CSARKTGTNTDTQYF. CDR3 nucleotides: TGCAGTGCTAGAAAGACCGGGACCAACACAGATACGCAGTATTTT.

A few counts support this clonotype. Sequence at one end of the junction differs from germline and may be a read error. This chain links TRBV7-9 with TRBJ2-1; D gene unclear. The CDR3 loop spans 15 amino acids. Germline CDR1 and CDR2: SEHNR and FQNEAQ (reference sequence). The CDR3 sequence is CASSRPGRSYNEQSF. The DNA for the CDR3 is TGTGCCAGCAGCCGGCCGGGCCGGTCCTACAATGAGCAGTCCTTC.

The chain couples TRBV6-1 to TRBJ2-1; 7 bases map to TRBD2. The CDR3 consists of 13 residues. Trimming cost V 11 bases and J 0 bases; bases outside gene matches: 4. CDR1 MNHNS and CDR2 SASEGT come from the germline V gene. The CDR3 here is CAGGVFSYNEQFF. In DNA, the CDR3 is TGTGCCGGGGGGGTTTTCTCCTACAATGAGCAGTTCTTC.

This clonotype was found a few times. The rearrangement uses TRBV12-3 or TRBV12-4 and TRBJ2-5, with D possibly TRBD2 on 5 matching bases. This CDR3 region has 15 residues. The V gene lost 7 bases and the J gene lost 4 bases, with 19 bases spanning the gap. The CDR3 nucleotides read TGTGCCAGCACCACTAGTATAGGAATCCGAGAGACCCAGTACTTC. This encodes CASTTSIGIRETQYF.

This clonotype has only a few counts. J is TRBJ2-1 and V is TRBV7-2; 11 nucleotides match TRBD2. J lost 7 bases, V lost 1 base, and 6 bases had no gene match. Looked up from germline, CDR1 is SGHTA and CDR2 is FQGNSA. This CDR3 is built from 16 residues. The CDR3 nucleotides are TGTGCCAGCAGCTTAGAACGACTAGCGGGATGGAATGAGCAGTTCTTC. Translating it yields CASSLERLAGWNEQFF. Full variable domain (rest looked up from reference TRBV7-2 and TRBJ2-1): GAGVSQSPSNKVTEKGKDVELRCDPISGHTALYWYRQSLGQGLEFLIYFQGNSAPDKSGLPSDRFSAERTGGSVSTLTIQRTQQEDSAVYLCASSLERLAGWNEQFFGPGTRLTVL.

The chain has TRBV3-1 and TRBJ2-5; 9 nucleotides agree with TRBD1. Germline-derived CDR1 and CDR2 are LGHDT and YNNKEL (reference sequence). The CDR3 runs 15 residues. The ends lost 1 base at V and 2 bases at J; junction bases unmatched: 2. The chain's CDR3 is CASSQGDRAQETQYF. CDR3 DNA sequence: TGTGCCAGCAGCCAAGGGGACAGGGCGCAAGAGACCCAGTACTTC.

The chain links TRBV27 to TRBJ2-3; D gene ambiguous. The CDR3 spans 17 residues. Germline CDR1 reads MNHEY; CDR2 reads SMNVEV (reference sequence). Trimming removed 0 bases at V and 2 bases at J, with 15 bases between. In DNA form, the CDR3 reads TGTGCCAGCAGTTTATCCCCCCGGATCACTAACACAGATACGCAGTATTTT. Protein: CASSLSPRITNTDTQYF.

This clonotype was seen a handful of times. J is TRBJ2-1 and V is TRBV12-3 or TRBV12-4, with 8 bases aligning to TRBD2. V was pared by 6 bases and J by 8 bases, with 6 bases of the junction left unmatched. CDR3 length: 13 residues. The CDR3: CASRPSGSDEQFF. In DNA, the CDR3 is TGTGCCAGCAGACCCAGCGGGAGCGATGAGCAGTTCTTC.

The genes are TRBV3-1 and TRBJ2-5; D unclear. The CDR3 runs 13 residues. Germline CDR1 reads LGHDT; CDR2 reads YNNKEL (reference sequence). Trimming cost V 4 bases and J 7 bases, with 13 bases left between them. This CDR3 is CASSPPDGGTQYF. CDR3 sequence (DNA): TGTGCCAGCAGCCCCCCGGATGGCGGGACCCAGTACTTC.

The J gene is TRBJ1-4, the V gene TRBV5-6, with a weak D call TRBD1 (5 bases). This CDR3 is built from 15 residues. V lost 1 base and J lost 7, with 14 bases in between. Germline CDR1 reads SGHDT; CDR2 reads YYEEEE. The CDR3 DNA is TGTGCCAGCAGCTTGCGGGGAAGTGGGGGTGAAAAACTGTTTTTT. Translation gives CASSLRGSGGEKLFF.

This clonotype was detected ten times or more. The rearrangement joins TRBV6-1 to TRBJ2-2, with TRBD2 matching 10 bases. Germline V CDR1 and CDR2: MNHNS, SASEGT. This CDR3 comprises 15 residues. The ends lost 2 bases at V and 7 bases at J; junction bases unmatched: 4. CDR3 nucleotides: TGTGCCAGCAGTGAAAGCGGGAGGGGCGTCGGGGAGCTGTTTTTT. Translating gives CASSESGRGVGELFF.